What follows are 13 T cell receptor beta chains derived from one specimen sequenced in a study of blood T cell repertoires in COVID-19 (TCRdb year 2020). The library was made by the immunoSEQ multiplex PCR assay. Not all clones reach the TCRdb copy of this immuneACCESS table, which keeps in-frame sequences only. Checked studies attribute under half of the gap to unresolved V genes and leave the rest unexplained. For this sample there are under 25,000 clones; approximately 88% appear just once. Approximately 2.9% of the sample goes to the ten largest clones. Sequencing was performed on peripheral blood. These receptor sequences come from a human donor in a cohort sampled during active COVID-19.

The chain combines TRBV27 with TRBJ1-2; perhaps TRBD1 as D (5 bases). This CDR3 comprises 16 residues. With 9 bases removed from V and 0 bases from J, the gap between germline ends came to 20 bases. Per the germline V gene, CDR1 is MNHEY and CDR2 is SMNVEV (reference sequence). The CDR3 nucleotides are TGTGCCAGTCGACAGCAATATACCTACTCTAACTATGGCTACACCTTC. It codes for CASRQQYTYSNYGYTF.

The rearrangement joins TRBV3-1 (or the pseudogene TRBV3-2) to TRBJ2-5, with D possibly TRBD1 on 6 matching bases. The length of the CDR3 is 15 residues. Germline CDR1 reads LGHDT; CDR2 reads YNNKEL (reference sequence). V lost 5 bases, J lost 4 bases, and 17 bases lay in between. CDR3 region: CASSNTGTNLETQYF. The CDR3 region has the DNA TGTGCCAGCAGCAACACCGGGACAAATCTAGAGACCCAGTACTTC.

The V and J genes are TRBV7-9 and TRBJ2-1; 8 bases map to TRBD2. CDR3 length: 17 residues. Germline-derived CDR1 and CDR2 are SEHNR and FQNEAQ (reference sequence). V dropped 4 bases and J dropped 0; count of bases not matched to a gene: 8. Here the CDR3 DNA reads TGTGCCAGCAGCTCTTTATCAAGCGGGAGCTCCTACAATGAGCAGTTCTTC. It yields the protein CASSSLSSGSSYNEQFF.

The chain recombines TRBV3-1 (or the pseudogene TRBV3-2) with TRBJ2-7; 14 nucleotides line up with TRBD2. CDR3 size: 15 residues. Unmatched junction bases numbered 5, after V lost 3 bases and J lost 7 bases. CDR1 LGHDT and CDR2 YNNKEL come from the germline V gene (reference sequence). The CDR3 coding sequence is TGTGCCAGCAGCCACGGGACTAGCGGGAGTGTTGAGCAGTACTTC. Protein product: CASSHGTSGSVEQYF.

V gene TRBV12-3 or TRBV12-4 combines with J gene TRBJ2-1; D ambiguous. Trimming pared 7 bases from V and 6 bases from J, leaving 7 bases between. The CDR3 extends over 11 amino acids. Written as DNA, the CDR3 is TGTGCCAGCACCCCTAGCAATGAGCAGTTCTTC. Translation gives CASTPSNEQFF.

This chain uses TRBV6-5 with TRBJ1-2; TRBD1 agrees at 8 bases. The CDR3 is 11 residues long. Germline V gene lookup returns CDR1 MNHEY and CDR2 SVGAGI. Trimming removed 9 bases from V and 8 bases from J; junction bases left unmatched: 5. CDR3 sequence (DNA): TGTGCCAGTCAGGGGGCGAACGGCTACACCTTC. Its protein product is CASQGANGYTF.

The rearrangement uses TRBV5-5 and TRBJ2-1; D is possibly TRBD2 (5 bases). Trimming took 2 bases from V and 0 from J, leaving 12 bases between them. The CDR3 is 16 residues long. Germline V gene sequence: CDR1 SGHKS, CDR2 YYEKEE (reference sequence). The DNA for the CDR3 is TGTGCCAGCAGCTTCATCTCGGGGAGCTCCTACAATGAGCAGTTCTTC. This translates into CASSFISGSSYNEQFF.

The chain has TRBV3-1 (or the pseudogene TRBV3-2) and TRBJ1-4; perhaps TRBD1 as D (6 bases). The CDR3 is 12 residues long. Germline loops: CDR1 LGHDT, CDR2 YNNKEL (reference sequence). Trimming cost V 6 bases and J 10 bases, with 12 bases left between them. CDR3 protein: CASSIGGGKLFF. CDR3 DNA sequence: TGTGCCAGCAGTATTGGGGGCGGAAAACTGTTTTTT.

This chain connects TRBV5-1 to TRBJ2-3; 10 bases are a match to TRBD2. V was pared by 0 bases and J by 3 bases, with 4 bases of the junction left unmatched. Germline CDR1 reads SGHRS; CDR2 reads YFSETQ. This CDR3 is built from 16 residues. CDR3 in DNA: TGCGCCAGCAGCTTGGCCATAGCGGGAGGAACAGATACGCAGTATTTT. This codes for CASSLAIAGGTDTQYF. The full variable domain, completed using reference TRBV5-1 and TRBJ2-3, is KAGVTQTPRYLIKTRGQQVTLSCSPISGHRSVSWYQQTPGQGLQFLFEYFSETQRNKGNFPGRFSGRQFSNSRSEMNVSTLELGDSALYLCASSLAIAGGTDTQYFGPGTRLTVL.

A few counts support this clone. The rearrangement uses TRBV4-1 and TRBJ2-7, with D possibly matching TRBD1 (5 bases). From germline, CDR1 is MGHRA and CDR2 YSYEKL. The ends were cut back, 1 base at V and 4 bases at J, with 8 bases in the middle. The CDR3 is made up of 13 amino acids. The CDR3 spells CASSQGGRYEQYF. In nucleotides, the CDR3 is TGCGCCAGCAGCCAAGGGGGCAGGTACGAGCAGTACTTC.

This clone was detected a few times. J is TRBJ1-3 and V is TRBV30; D unclear. V shed 0 bases and J shed 9 bases, with 12 bases lying between them. Germline CDR1 is GTSNPN and CDR2 is SVGIG (reference sequence). The length of the CDR3 is 13 residues. In DNA form, the CDR3 reads TGTGCCTGGAGTGTCCGGGGTCGCTTCACCATATATTTT. Its translation: CAWSVRGRFTIYF.

The chain combines TRBV6-5 with TRBJ1-5, with a weak D call TRBD1 (5 bases). The CDR3 runs 14 residues. Germline values: CDR1 MNHEY, CDR2 SVGAGI. V was cut by 5 bases and J by 1 base, with 9 bases left in between. CDR3 sequence reads: CASSPTASNQPQHF. In nucleotides, the CDR3 is TGTGCCAGCAGTCCGACAGCGAGCAATCAGCCCCAGCATTTT.

The V call is TRBV18, the J call TRBJ2-1; 9 bases are shared with TRBD2. CDR3 length: 15 residues. The J segment lost 9 bases and the V segment lost 2 bases, leaving 8 bases of the junction unmatched. CDR1 is KGHSH, CDR2 LQKENI, per germline. The CDR3 sequence is CASSPGPSGVSEQFF. For the CDR3, the DNA is TGTGCCAGCTCACCAGGACCTAGCGGGGTCTCTGAGCAGTTCTTC.